A single sample is the source of the 27 T cell receptor beta chains below, sequenced in a study of cytomegalovirus exposure and HLA in healthy donors. Using immunoSEQ multiplex PCR, the repertoire was profiled, and TCRdb retains in-frame clones only, with some absent. The table has some 45,000 clones, about 93% seen once. Input material: PBMCs. These receptors all come from a woman aged 18-29 years in good health and CMV-seropositive.

The chain couples TRBV5-5 to TRBJ2-7; 12 bases line up with TRBD2. This CDR3 is built from 15 residues. The J segment lost 0 bases and the V segment lost 4 bases, leaving 2 bases of the junction unmatched. CDR1 is SGHKS, CDR2 YYEKEE, per germline (reference sequence). CDR3 protein: CASSRTSGDSYEQYF. CDR3 coding DNA: TGTGCCAGCAGCCGGACTAGCGGGGACTCCTACGAGCAGTACTTC. Complete variable domain (other parts from reference TRBV5-5 and TRBJ2-7): DAGVTQSPTHLIKTRGQQVTLRCSPISGHKSVSWYQQVLGQGPQFIFQYYEKEERGRGNFPDRFSARQFPNYSSELNVNALLLGDSALYLCASSRTSGDSYEQYFGPGTRLTVT.

The rearrangement joins TRBV5-6 to TRBJ2-3, with 8 bases that match TRBD2. J lost 4 bases, V lost 3 bases, and 7 bases had no gene match. Germline CDR1 is SGHDT and CDR2 is YYEEEE. This CDR3 region has 15 residues. CDR3 in amino acids: CASSSVREGADTQYF. CDR3 bases: TGTGCCAGCAGCTCCGTCCGGGAGGGGGCAGATACGCAGTATTTT. The variable domain in full, with the rest retrieved from reference TRBV5-6 and TRBJ2-3, is DAGVTQSPTHLIKTRGQQVTLRCSPKSGHDTVSWYQQALGQGPQFIFQYYEEEERQRGNFPDRFSGHQFPNYSSELNVNALLLGDSALYLCASSSVREGADTQYFGPGTRLTVL.

This chain uses TRBV5-4 with TRBJ1-1, with 9 bases that match TRBD1. This CDR3 has 14 amino acids. Germline loops: CDR1 SGHNT, CDR2 YYREEE (reference sequence). With 0 bases clipped from V and 5 bases from J, the junction kept 2 bases outside the gene matches. DNA of the CDR3: TGTGCCAGCAGCTTGGTACAGGGGGCGACTGAAGCTTTCTTT. As protein: CASSLVQGATEAFF.

The V gene is TRBV30, the J gene TRBJ2-7; D is uncertain. CDR3 length: 13 residues. Deletions cut 4 bases from V and 3 bases from J, with 13 bases between. CDR1 and CDR2 from the germline V gene are GTSNPN and SVGIG (reference sequence). This CDR3 is CAWKNERHYEQYF. The CDR3 DNA follows: TGTGCCTGGAAGAATGAGAGACACTACGAGCAGTACTTC.

The chain is built from TRBV9 and TRBJ2-2, with 10 bases aligning to TRBD2. The CDR3 is made up of 17 amino acids. Losses at the gene ends were 10 bases for V and 5 bases for J; bases not matched to a gene: 17. Germline values: CDR1 SGDLS, CDR2 YYNGEE. The CDR3 region is CARALNLAGAWTGELFF. The CDR3 nucleotides read TGTGCCCGCGCACTGAATCTAGCGGGAGCTTGGACCGGGGAGCTGTTTTTT.

The chain recombines TRBV27 with TRBJ1-1; D gene ambiguous. Germline V gene lookup returns CDR1 MNHEY and CDR2 SMNVEV (reference sequence). CDR3 length: 13 amino acids. V was shortened by 2 bases and J by 8 bases, with 12 bases between the two germline ends. The CDR3 spells CASSLTVGSEAFF. CDR3 coding DNA: TGTGCCAGCAGTTTAACGGTGGGCAGCGAAGCTTTCTTT.

The J gene is TRBJ1-1, the V gene TRBV9, with no clear D. Trimming removed 0 bases at V and 1 base at J, with 7 bases between. Germline V gives CDR1 SGDLS, CDR2 YYNGEE. The CDR3 has 14 residues. Written as DNA, the CDR3 is TGTGCCAGCAGCGTAGGTCAGGCGAACACTGAAGCTTTCTTT. Its protein product is CASSVGQANTEAFF.

This chain connects TRBV6-5 to TRBJ2-7; 9 nucleotides match TRBD1. The CDR3 is made up of 14 amino acids. Germline values: CDR1 MNHEY, CDR2 SVGAGI. The V segment lost 7 bases and the J segment 1 base; nucleotides outside the gene matches: 5. The CDR3 loop is CASNRDRGSYEQYF. DNA for the CDR3: TGTGCCAGCAACCGAGACAGGGGGTCCTACGAGCAGTACTTC.

V gene TRBV5-4 combines with J gene TRBJ2-7; D unresolved. The CDR3 consists of 15 residues. V lost 2 bases, J lost 4 bases, and 16 bases lay in between. Germline CDR1 and CDR2: SGHNT and YYREEE (reference sequence). The CDR3 sequence: CASSFSGSIPYEQYF. The DNA of the CDR3 is TGTGCCAGCAGCTTTTCCGGTAGTATACCTTACGAGCAGTACTTC.

The chain recombines TRBV28 with TRBJ1-2; 10 bases are shared with TRBD1. Trimming cost V 4 bases and J 8 bases; bases outside gene matches: 1. CDR3 length equals 12 residues. Per germline, CDR1 MDHEN and CDR2 SYDVKM. Here the CDR3 DNA reads TGTGCCAGCAGTTCGACAGGGGGCGGCTACACCTTC. Translating it yields CASSSTGGGYTF.

The chain couples TRBV28 to TRBJ2-7; 8 nucleotides match TRBD1. The length of the CDR3 is 14 residues. CDR1 MDHEN and CDR2 SYDVKM come from the germline V gene. V was clipped by 2 bases and J by 2 bases; unmatched bases: 2. CDR3 nucleotide sequence: TGTGCCAGCAGTTTACTGGACAGGGCCTACGAGCAGTACTTC. As protein: CASSLLDRAYEQYF.

This clone was observed a few times. V gene TRBV27 combines with J gene TRBJ1-6, with no clear D. Trimming took 2 bases from V and 7 from J, leaving 3 bases between them. Germline V lookup: CDR1 MNHEY, CDR2 SMNVEV (reference sequence). The CDR3 is made up of 12 amino acids. The CDR3 DNA reads as TGTGCCAGCAGTTTACAGAATTCACCCCTCCACTTT. Protein: CASSLQNSPLHF.

The gene calls are TRBV6-6 and TRBJ2-1; 8 nucleotides match TRBD1. V shed 5 bases and J 6 bases; nucleotides not matched to a gene: 9. Germline CDR1 MNHNY, CDR2 SVGAGI (reference sequence). CDR3 length: 15 residues. CDR3: CASSIDRDRSNEQFF. CDR3 nucleotide sequence: TGTGCCAGCAGTATAGACCGGGACAGGTCCAATGAGCAGTTCTTC.

This clone was observed once. The chain couples TRBV11-1 to TRBJ2-1; 12 bases fit TRBD1. V trimming: 5 bases; J trimming: 9 bases; junction bases outside the gene matches: 8. The germline gives CDR1 SGHAT, CDR2 FQDESV (reference sequence). The CDR3 spans 15 residues. The CDR3 loop is CASSLGQGAHREQFF. CDR3 DNA sequence: TGTGCCAGCAGCCTGGGACAGGGGGCGCATCGTGAGCAGTTCTTC. The variable domain in full, completed from reference TRBV11-1 and TRBJ2-1, reads EAEVAQSPRYKITEKSQAVAFWCDPISGHATLYWYRQILGQGPELLVQFQDESVVDDSQLPKDRFSAERLKGVDSTLKIQPAELGDSAMYLCASSLGQGAHREQFFGPGTRLTVL.

The CDR3 protein is CASSPQPLNNSPLHF. DNA of the CDR3: TGTGCCAGCTCACCACAGCCCCTTAACAATTCACCCCTCCACTTT. V is TRBV18 and J is TRBJ1-6; D gene unclear. Germline assignment: CDR1 KGHSH and CDR2 LQKENI. The CDR3 has 15 residues. The V and J ends lost 1 base and 7 bases respectively, with 11 bases between them. Variable domain in full (rest from reference TRBV18 and TRBJ1-6): NAGVMQNPRHLVRRRGQEARLRCSPMKGHSHVYWYRQLPEEGLKFMVYLQKENIIDESGMPKERFSAEFPKEGPSILRIQQVVRGDSAAYFCASSPQPLNNSPLHFGNGTRLTVT.

This clone was observed a few times. The chain combines TRBV6-4 with TRBJ2-3, with D possibly TRBD2 on 6 matching bases. In germline, CDR1 is MRHNA, CDR2 SNTAGT. The CDR3 has 15 residues. V was trimmed by 2 bases and J by 3 bases, leaving 12 bases between them. The DNA of the CDR3 is TGTGCCAGCAGTGACCTGGCGGGAACAACAGATACGCAGTATTTT. It is translated as CASSDLAGTTDTQYF.

The V and J genes are TRBV4-3 and TRBJ2-1; D not resolved. Trimming took 1 base from V and 7 from J, leaving 5 bases between them. The CDR3 totals 12 residues. From germline, CDR1 is LGHNA and CDR2 YSLEER. This CDR3 is CASSQGVNEQFF. CDR3 DNA: TGCGCCAGCAGCCAAGGCGTAAATGAGCAGTTCTTC.

The chain is built from TRBV5-6 and TRBJ1-4; 9 bases map to TRBD1. With V trimmed by 4 bases and J by 7 bases, 5 bases remained unmatched. Germline-derived CDR1 and CDR2 are SGHDT and YYEEEE. CDR3 size: 14 residues. DNA of the CDR3: TGTGCCAGCAGCCGGACAGGGGCGGGTGAAAAACTGTTTTTT. This sequence encodes CASSRTGAGEKLFF. Supplemented by reference TRBV5-6 and TRBJ1-4, the full variable domain reads DAGVTQSPTHLIKTRGQQVTLRCSPKSGHDTVSWYQQALGQGPQFIFQYYEEEERQRGNFPDRFSGHQFPNYSSELNVNALLLGDSALYLCASSRTGAGEKLFFGSGTQLSVL.

This clone was recorded once. CDR3 DNA sequence: TGTGCCAGCAGTTTCCTCCAGCGGGGCGGGGAGCTGTTTTTT. It encodes CASSFLQRGGELFF. V and J are TRBV28 and TRBJ2-2; 7 bases match TRBD2. This CDR3 region has 14 residues. The germline V gene has CDR1 MDHEN and CDR2 SYDVKM. V gave up 3 bases and J gave up 7 bases; unmatched junction bases: 5.

The V gene is TRBV5-1, the J gene TRBJ1-6, with a tentative D call TRBD1 (5 bases). The CDR3 spans 14 residues. The V gene lost 0 bases and the J gene lost 8 bases, with 9 bases spanning the gap. Germline-derived CDR1 and CDR2 are SGHRS and YFSETQ. CDR3 amino acids: CASSLAGADSPLHF. CDR3 DNA: TGCGCCAGCAGCTTGGCTGGGGCGGATTCACCCCTCCACTTT. Drawing the rest from reference TRBV5-1 and TRBJ1-6, the complete variable domain is KAGVTQTPRYLIKTRGQQVTLSCSPISGHRSVSWYQQTPGQGLQFLFEYFSETQRNKGNFPGRFSGRQFSNSRSEMNVSTLELGDSALYLCASSLAGADSPLHFGNGTRLTVT.

This clone is labeled medium-sized. The genes are TRBV15 and TRBJ2-2; TRBD1 matches at 8 bases. Germline loops: CDR1 LNHNV, CDR2 YYDKDF (reference sequence). There are 15 residues in the CDR3. V lost 3 bases to trimming and J lost 3 bases; unmatched junction nucleotides: 3. CDR3 nucleotides: TGTGCCACCAGCAGCGGGACAGGACACACCGGGGAGCTGTTTTTT. Translation gives CATSSGTGHTGELFF.

This chain links TRBV19 with TRBJ2-1, with D tentatively TRBD2 (5 bases). The CDR3 is 14 residues long. Germline-derived CDR1 and CDR2 are LNHDA and SQIVND (reference sequence). Between the trimmed V and J ends, which lost 0 bases and 10 bases, there was a span of 13 bases. The CDR3 DNA reads as TGTGCCAGTAGTATAGAGGCGGGCGTAGCAGAGCAGTTCTTC. Protein product: CASSIEAGVAEQFF.

The chain is built from TRBV11-3 and TRBJ1-1; 7 bases agree with TRBD1. V shed 5 bases, J shed 3 bases, and the junction held 9 bases outside the gene matches. The CDR3 length is 15 residues. CDR1 is SGHNT and CDR2 is YENEEA in the germline V gene. CDR3 loop: CASSPRGQLYTEAFF. DNA of the CDR3: TGTGCCAGCAGCCCTCGGGGACAGCTTTACACTGAAGCTTTCTTT.

V is TRBV29-1 and J is TRBJ2-1, with 10 bases lining up with TRBD1. CDR1 and CDR2 from the germline V gene are SQVTM and ANQGSEA. The CDR3 covers 13 residues. V dropped 7 bases and J dropped 8; count of bases not matched to a gene: 8. Here the CDR3 DNA reads TGCAGCGCCGGGACAGGGGAGAGATATGAGCAGTTCTTC. It translates to CSAGTGERYEQFF.

This chain connects TRBV28 to TRBJ1-5, with 9 positions matching TRBD1. Germline CDR1 reads MDHEN; CDR2 reads SYDVKM. CDR3 size: 15 residues. V shed 6 bases and J 4 bases; nucleotides not matched to a gene: 7. The DNA for the CDR3 is TGTGCCAGCAGCACTGGACAGGGGAGGAATCAGCCCCAGCATTTT. Translation: CASSTGQGRNQPQHF.

In this sample, this clone turned up once. The chain combines TRBV9 with TRBJ1-1; no firm D call. The CDR3 contains 12 residues. The V end lost 0 bases, the J end lost 8 bases, and 8 bases lay between the germline ends. Looked up from germline, CDR1 is SGDLS and CDR2 is YYNGEE. Written as DNA, the CDR3 is TGTGCCAGCAGCGTAGGCGGCGGAGAAGCTTTCTTT. It is translated as CASSVGGGEAFF.

A few counts support this clone. The chain recombines TRBV28 with TRBJ1-1; perhaps TRBD1 as D (5 bases). V lost 7 bases and J 0 bases, leaving 18 bases between the germline ends. CDR1 is MDHEN, CDR2 SYDVKM, per germline. This CDR3 is 16 amino acids long. The CDR3 DNA sequence: TGTGCCAGCACTCTTACTCGGGGGGGGGTGAACACTGAAGCTTTCTTT. Its translation is CASTLTRGGVNTEAFF.